This record looks at one TCR beta chain sequence and its context. Its target antigen remains unknown. The sample holds no much larger clone one base away, and base qualities are not on file. The same CDR3 also results from other DNA sequences found in this sample. Taken from the germline V gene (reference sequence), the CDR1 and CDR2 loops are SEHNR and FQNEAQ. Here V drops 5 bases and J drops 7 bases, and the junction holds 12 bases not matched to any gene. The CDR3 runs 15 residues from the cysteine to the phenylalanine. The DNA shown is the 45-base CDR3, in frame from base 1. This entry is derived from a study of T cells and copy number aberrations in small-cell lung cancer (dated by TCRdb to the early 2020s). Some background on the complete study: TCR repertoire sequencing was paired with whole-exome sequencing of the same tumor regions to relate T cell metrics to mutations and copy number aberrations. Tumor TCR data were available for 17 to 20 patients, and TCR data from both tumor and normal tissue were available for about 14 patients. Here is what the overall study found, with its caveats: Tumors had lower T-cell density, richness and clonality than adjacent lung tissue, but the difference in density was not significant. The study was limited by a small sample size because surgical resection is uncommon in small-cell lung cancer, and validation of the findings is required. All specimens were formalin-fixed paraffin-embedded tissue, which is known to introduce sequencing artifacts.

Using multiplexed V- and J-gene primers, the immunoSEQ hsTCRB Kit amplified TCR-beta CDR3 regions from genomic DNA. Unique DNA barcodes were added in a second PCR, and samples were pooled together with a negative and a positive control. Sequencing of the pooled TCR-beta libraries was performed on an Illumina MiSeq using a 150-cycle paired-end protocol. As for how the authors treated the data: Adaptive Biotechnologies processed the raw sequencing data into a report containing normalized, annotated TCR-beta repertoires. T-cell density was calculated by normalizing TCR-beta templates to usable DNA, with usable DNA estimated through amplification of housekeeping genes. Clonality was defined as 1 minus Pielou's evenness, while richness was a count of unique rearrangements. Not all clones reach the TCRdb copy of this immuneACCESS table, which keeps in-frame sequences only. Checked studies attribute under half of the gap to unresolved V genes and leave the rest unexplained. V and J calls and clone size come straight from that table; D and trimming were deduced from the DNA. This sample lists 2,000 to 2,500 clones; around 82% were detected once. The top ten clones comprise 5% to 6% of the sample.

Patients with limited-stage small-cell lung cancer who underwent surgical resection in Hangzhou, China, between the late 2000s and the early 2020s were included as donors. Every donor underwent upfront surgery with no preoperative chemotherapy or radiotherapy, and no donor received immunotherapy either before or after surgery. All 19 patients in the sequenced cohort were smokers or heavy second-hand smokers. Adjacent normal lung was taken at least 2 cm away from the tumor margin, and two pathologists confirmed by morphology that the adjacent normal lung was free of malignant cells. To characterize heterogeneity of the T cell repertoire, the study applied multi-region TCR-beta sequencing to resected limited-stage small-cell lung cancers and to tumor-adjacent lung tissue. The AllPrep DNA/RNA FFPE Kit (Qiagen) was used to extract genomic DNA from FFPE tissue.

The specimen sequenced was normal tissue next to the tumor. The sequence derives from a woman aged 50 to 60 with small cell lung cancer. Rearrangement joined TRBV7-9 to TRBJ2-7, with 9 bases in between that match TRBD1. The nucleotide sequence reads TGTGCCAGCAGCGACCTCGGGACAGGGTACCATGAGCAGTACTTC. This codes for CASSDLGTGYHEQYF.